This T cell receptor beta chain was profiled in a study of cytomegalovirus exposure and HLA in healthy donors. Study background: Out of roughly 170 million T cells, an earlier analysis found fewer than 140 million unique TCR beta sequences in total.

PCR amplification relied on 60 Vbeta primers (plus 13 Jbeta primers). Only in-frame clones appear in the TCRdb table, and some are missing; sequencing was by immunoSEQ multiplex PCR. The sample lists 110,000 to 150,000 clones, 80% occurring once. General study points: The investigators catalogued 164 TCR beta chains as cytomegalovirus-associated. TCR beta chain V- and J-gene trimming was linked, in a later analysis, to a missense variant in DCLRE1C.

Remarks on this clone: The target antigen is unknown.

The sample comprised PBMCs. The sequence came from a female donor in good health and CMV-seronegative.

CDR3 bases: TGCGCCAGCAGCCAGAACCACGCCTCCCGACAGTATGGCTACACCTTC. Translated, it gives CASSQNHASRQYGYTF. The chain combines TRBV4-1 with TRBJ1-2; maybe TRBD1 (5 bases). The CDR3 sequence is 16 residues long. Germline CDR1 is MGHRA and CDR2 is YSYEKL. Trimming pared 3 bases from V and 5 bases from J, leaving 19 bases between.